This TCR beta chain was observed in a study of blood T cell repertoires in COVID-19. In the study overall: In each case, the material was cDNA or gDNA derived from T cells, B-cell-depleted T cells, or PBMCs.

CDR3 length equals 14 residues. Germline CDR1 reads SGHVS; CDR2 reads FNYEAQ. Trimming left V 3 bases short and J 1 base short, with 10 bases between. Original handling: Amplification of reference gene primers provided the estimated nucleated cell counts. Some clones are missing from TCRdb's copy, which holds only in-frame ones; the method was immunoSEQ multiplex PCR. The V and J calls and clone size come from that table; D and trimming were worked out from the DNA. The table shows around 190,000 clones, with 80% to 90% occurring only once. The genes are TRBV7-6 and TRBJ2-7; TRBD1 is a possible D gene (5 bases). Sequenced: peripheral blood. The clonotype comes from a man aged 30 to 45 with acute or convalescent COVID-19. The DNA for the CDR3 is TGTGCCAGCAGCTTGACAGCTACTTCCTACGAGCAGTACTTC. It encodes CASSLTATSYEQYF.